Below, 30 T cell receptor beta chains from the same sample are listed, as sequenced in a study of shared clonotypes between healthy human individuals. Data came from immunoSEQ multiplex PCR; TCRdb stores just in-frame clones and leaves some out. Seen here are about 1.1 million clones, approximately 80% observed once, and the top ten hold under 0.65%. The sample comprised memory CD4+ T cells from PBMCs. Subset of the sample: CD45RA-negative fraction. The origin of the receptors is a man younger than 35 in good health. Some clones in this sample may be carry-over from other donors' samples.

The table lists this clone with a count of one. The gene calls are TRBV2 and TRBJ2-7; no clear D. The CDR3 contains 14 residues. V lost 2 bases to trimming and J lost 7 bases, with 15 bases between them. Germline CDR1 and CDR2: SNHLY and FYNNEI. This CDR3 reads CASSEWAEYGEQYF. The CDR3 DNA sequence: TGTGCCAGCAGTGAATGGGCAGAGTACGGGGAGCAGTACTTC.

The chain combines TRBV28 with TRBJ1-6; D might be TRBD1 (5 bases). The V end was cut by 5 bases, the J end by 7 bases, with 12 bases between. The CDR3 is 14 residues long. Germline values: CDR1 MDHEN, CDR2 SYDVKM. The CDR3 sequence: CASSLGEGNSPLHF. Written as DNA, the CDR3 is TGTGCCAGCAGTCTGGGGGAGGGGAATTCACCCCTCCACTTT.

V gene TRBV10-3 combines with J gene TRBJ2-3, with no clear D. The CDR3 has 12 amino acids. CDR1 and CDR2 (germline): ENHRY, SYGVKD. Trimming took off 1 base at V and 5 bases at J, with 4 bases between the two ends. CDR3 region: CAISEYGDTQYF. CDR3 DNA: TGTGCCATCAGTGAGTATGGAGATACGCAGTATTTT.

The rearrangement links TRBV11-2 to TRBJ2-3; D perhaps matches TRBD1 (6 bases). Germline values: CDR1 SGHAT, CDR2 FQNNGV. This CDR3 has 15 residues. Trimming removed 8 bases from V and 8 bases from J, with 23 bases in between. In nucleotides, the CDR3 is TGTGCCAGCGGCGCCGTGGGGGCCAATACTGGTACGCAGTATTTT. This encodes CASGAVGANTGTQYF.

The rearrangement joins TRBV7-6 to TRBJ2-2, with 9 positions matching TRBD2. CDR1 and CDR2 (germline): SGHVS, FNYEAQ. The CDR3 consists of 15 residues. V lost 3 bases and J lost 1; bases outside the gene matches: 0. CDR3 nucleotide sequence: TGTGCCAGCAGCTTTAGCGGGAGGAACACCGGGGAGCTGTTTTTT. It yields the protein CASSFSGRNTGELFF.

V gene TRBV5-1 combines with J gene TRBJ1-1; tentative D call: TRBD1 (6 bases). In germline, CDR1 is SGHRS, CDR2 YFSETQ. The CDR3 is 14 amino acids. V lost 3 bases, J lost 1 base, and 10 bases lay in between. The CDR3 DNA follows: TGCGCCAGCAGCTACTTACAGGGGAACACTGAAGCTTTCTTT. Protein: CASSYLQGNTEAFF.

The J gene is TRBJ1-4, the V gene TRBV2; D call uncertain. The V gene lost 7 bases and the J gene lost 5 bases, with 11 bases spanning the gap. CDR1 and CDR2 (germline): SNHLY, FYNNEI. CDR3 length: 13 amino acids. The CDR3 DNA is TGTGCCAGCAAGTACAGCAGGAATGAAAAACTGTTTTTT. Its protein product is CASKYSRNEKLFF.

This chain joins TRBV7-3 and TRBJ2-3, with 9 bases matching TRBD2. The CDR3 has 16 residues. Germline assignment: CDR1 SGHTA and CDR2 FQGTGA. Trimming at V came to 5 bases and at J to 4 bases, leaving 10 bases not matched to a gene. The CDR3, as DNA: TGTGCCAGCAGCCCTCGTAGCGGGAGTTACGCAGATACGCAGTATTTT. Protein product: CASSPRSGSYADTQYF.

This clone came up a few times. Here the CDR3 DNA reads TGTGCCTGGAGCGGGTCGTGGACTGAAGCTTTCTTT. Its protein product is CAWSGSWTEAFF. The gene calls are TRBV30 and TRBJ1-1; the D is unclear. There are 12 residues in the CDR3. The germline V gene has CDR1 GTSNPN and CDR2 SVGIG (reference sequence). V lost 3 bases and J 5 bases, leaving 10 bases between the germline ends.

Regarding this clone: Other DNA sequences within the sample encode an identical CDR3. The V and J genes are TRBV29-1 and TRBJ1-5, with a weak D call TRBD1 (6 bases). The CDR3 length is 14 residues. V was clipped by 4 bases and J by 0 bases, with 10 bases between them. The germline V gene encodes CDR1 SQVTM and CDR2 ANQGSEA. This CDR3 reads CSVAGQNSNQPQHF. The DNA of the CDR3 is TGCAGCGTTGCGGGACAAAATAGCAATCAGCCCCAGCATTTT. The full variable domain, in which reference TRBV29-1 and TRBJ1-5 provide the parts outside the CDR3, is SAVISQKPSRDICQRGTSLTIQCQVDSQVTMMFWYRQQPGQSLTLIATANQGSEATYESGFVIDKFPISRPNLTFSTLTVSNMSPEDSSIYLCSVAGQNSNQPQHFGDGTRLSIL.

The chain combines TRBV7-2 with TRBJ1-2; a possible D gene is TRBD1 (6 bases). Trimming removed 2 bases from V and 4 bases from J, with 11 bases in between. The CDR3 is made up of 14 amino acids. CDR1 and CDR2 from the germline V gene are SGHTA and FQGNSA. The CDR3 nucleotides read TGTGCCAGCAGCTTAACCACGACAGGCTATGGCTACACCTTC. It codes for CASSLTTTGYGYTF.

The chain has TRBV11-2 and TRBJ1-3, with TRBD1 as a possible D gene (5 bases). The CDR3 is 13 residues long. V gave up 5 bases and J gave up 6 bases, with 11 bases separating them. Germline loops: CDR1 SGHAT, CDR2 FQNNGV. The CDR3 DNA reads TGTGCCAGCAGCGCCCAGGGTGCAAACACCATATATTTT. This translates into CASSAQGANTIYF.

The chain is built from TRBV5-1 and TRBJ2-2; D not resolved. Trimming removed 5 bases from V and 0 bases from J, with 11 bases in between. This CDR3 spans 15 amino acids. In germline, CDR1 is SGHRS, CDR2 YFSETQ. CDR3 nucleotide sequence: TGCGCCAGCAGATTGATGGGTTCGAACACCGGGGAGCTGTTTTTT. Translating it yields CASRLMGSNTGELFF.

This clone has only a few counts. The same CDR3 is also encoded by other DNA sequences in this sample. The chain carries TRBV30 and TRBJ1-1; D is unresolved. This CDR3 is built from 12 residues. The germline CDR1 and CDR2 sequences are GTSNPN and SVGIG (reference sequence). Trimming took off 3 bases at V and 0 bases at J, with 5 bases between the two ends. CDR3: CAWSRMNTEAFF. The CDR3 DNA follows: TGTGCCTGGAGCCGTATGAACACTGAAGCTTTCTTT.

This clone was recorded once. The chain employs TRBV5-1 and TRBJ2-7, with 7 bases fitting TRBD1. Germline V gene lookup returns CDR1 SGHRS and CDR2 YFSETQ. This CDR3 is built from 14 residues. Losses at the gene ends were 4 bases for V and 3 bases for J; bases not matched to a gene: 7. For the CDR3, the DNA is TGCGCCAGCAGCCAGGGACAGCACCTCTACGAGCAGTACTTC. This encodes CASSQGQHLYEQYF.

The V call is TRBV7-6, the J call TRBJ1-3; D gene ambiguous. CDR1 SGHVS and CDR2 FNYEAQ come from the germline V gene. With 3 bases removed from V and 0 bases from J, the gap between germline ends came to 6 bases. CDR3 size: 14 residues. CDR3 protein: CASSLGISGNTIYF. For the CDR3, the DNA is TGTGCCAGCAGCTTGGGGATCTCTGGAAACACCATATATTTT.

This clone appeared a few times. The genes are TRBV18 and TRBJ1-1; no clear D gene. Trimming shortened V by 4 bases and J by 5 bases, and 11 bases separated the two germline ends. This CDR3 has 13 residues. Germline V CDR1 and CDR2: KGHSH, LQKENI. The DNA for the CDR3 is TGTGCCAGCTCACTCACGCGGGAAACTGAAGCTTTCTTT. As protein: CASSLTRETEAFF.

The J gene is TRBJ2-5, the V gene TRBV7-2; 10 positions agree with TRBD2. The CDR3 is 15 residues long. Trimming at V came to 3 bases and at J to 4 bases, leaving 5 bases not matched to a gene. Germline V gene lookup returns CDR1 SGHTA and CDR2 FQGNSA. CDR3 DNA: TGTGCCAGCAGCTTCGGAGCGGGAGGGCTAGAGACCCAGTACTTC. This sequence encodes CASSFGAGGLETQYF.

The genes are TRBV2 and TRBJ2-6; D unclear. The V and J ends lost 4 bases and 0 bases respectively, with 4 bases between them. Germline loops: CDR1 SNHLY, CDR2 FYNNEI. The CDR3 is 14 amino acids. The CDR3 nucleotides are TGTGCCAGCAGTGGAGGCTCTGGGGCCAACGTCCTGACTTTC. It is translated as CASSGGSGANVLTF.

V and J are TRBV6-1 and TRBJ1-2, with 7 bases that match TRBD1. Trimming took 8 bases from V and 8 from J; bases not matched to a gene: 8. Looked up from germline, CDR1 is MNHNS and CDR2 is SASEGT. This CDR3 is 12 amino acids long. CDR3 in DNA: TGTGCCAGCCGAGGACAGGCCGGGGGCTACACCTTC. Translated, it gives CASRGQAGGYTF.

The rearrangement uses TRBV6-5 and TRBJ1-1; TRBD1 matches at 8 bases. V lost 5 bases and J lost 1; bases outside the gene matches: 6. The germline gives CDR1 MNHEY, CDR2 SVGAGI. CDR3 length equals 15 residues. CDR3 sequence: CASSGKTGANTEAFF. The CDR3, as DNA: TGTGCCAGCAGTGGCAAGACAGGGGCGAACACTGAAGCTTTCTTT.

The genes are TRBV6-1 and TRBJ1-2, with D possibly matching TRBD1 (5 bases). V lost 0 bases and J 8 bases, leaving 28 bases between the germline ends. The CDR3 length is 19 residues. Looked up from germline, CDR1 is MNHNS and CDR2 is SASEGT. The CDR3: CASSEALGGTARKSAGYTF. The CDR3 coding sequence is TGTGCCAGCAGTGAAGCTCTCGGGGGAACCGCACGGAAAAGTGCCGGCTACACCTTC.

This clone appeared a single time. This rearrangement joins TRBV2 to TRBJ1-5, with 9 bases identical to TRBD1. Trimming removed 7 bases from V and 1 base from J; junction bases left unmatched: 5. The V gene's germline CDR1 is SNHLY and CDR2 FYNNEI. The CDR3 covers 15 residues. CDR3: CASNLQGASNQPQHF. CDR3 DNA sequence: TGTGCCAGCAACTTACAGGGGGCAAGCAATCAGCCCCAGCATTTT.

V is TRBV6-1 and J is TRBJ2-5; unclear D gene. Trimming pared 5 bases from V and 2 bases from J, leaving 6 bases between. Per the germline V gene, CDR1 is MNHNS and CDR2 is SASEGT. This CDR3 has 12 amino acids. CDR3 sequence: CASSSSQETQYF. The CDR3 DNA reads as TGTGCCAGCAGTTCTAGTCAAGAGACCCAGTACTTC.

The count of this clone is one. The rearrangement uses TRBV7-2 and TRBJ2-7, with D possibly matching TRBD2 (7 bases). Germline V gene data show CDR1 as SGHTA and CDR2 as FQGNSA. V gave up 1 base and J gave up 2 bases, with 12 bases separating them. The CDR3 extends over 15 amino acids. This chain's CDR3 is CASSLVQGGAYEQYF. CDR3 nucleotide sequence: TGTGCCAGCAGCTTAGTACAGGGAGGGGCCTACGAGCAGTACTTC. Using reference TRBV7-2 and TRBJ2-7 for the parts outside the CDR3, the full variable domain is GAGVSQSPSNKVTEKGKDVELRCDPISGHTALYWYRQSLGQGLEFLIYFQGNSAPDKSGLPSDRFSAERTGGSVSTLTIQRTQQEDSAVYLCASSLVQGGAYEQYFGPGTRLTVT.

This clone was seen ten or more times. The chain carries TRBV4-3 and TRBJ1-4; 8 bases align to TRBD1. Germline V gene data show CDR1 as LGHNA and CDR2 as YSLEER. The junction had 6 bases not matched to a gene; V was cut back by 1 base and J by 8 bases. The CDR3 has 15 amino acids. DNA for the CDR3: TGCGCCAGCAGCCAAGGGACAGGGATGGCGGAAAAACTGTTTTTT. Translated, it gives CASSQGTGMAEKLFF.

The genes are TRBV6-5 and TRBJ2-3; TRBD1 aligns across 7 bases. V trimming: 6 bases; J trimming: 0 bases; junction bases outside the gene matches: 6. Germline CDR1 is MNHEY and CDR2 is SVGAGI. The length of the CDR3 is 15 residues. CDR3 residues: CASRPPGQSTDTQYF. CDR3 nucleotides: TGTGCCAGCAGACCCCCGGGACAGAGCACAGATACGCAGTATTTT.

Notes on this clone: Other DNA sequences in the sample encode the same CDR3. The chain couples TRBV18 to TRBJ2-2; D is uncertain. Trimming cost V 0 bases and J 1 base, with 3 bases left between them. The CDR3 spans 14 residues. From germline, CDR1 is KGHSH and CDR2 LQKENI. The CDR3 sequence is CASSPPGNTGELFF. Written as DNA, the CDR3 is TGTGCCAGCTCACCACCAGGGAACACCGGGGAGCTGTTTTTT.

The chain couples TRBV19 to TRBJ1-1, with D unclear. Germline V gives CDR1 LNHDA, CDR2 SQIVND (reference sequence). The germline V and J ends were trimmed by 4 bases and 5 bases, with 17 bases remaining between them. The CDR3 is 15 amino acids. In DNA form, the CDR3 reads TGTGCCAGTAGTAATGGAGGGAGTGATAGGACTGAAGCTTTCTTT. Its translation is CASSNGGSDRTEAFF.

V usage is TRBV5-4 and J usage is TRBJ2-7; 9 bases fit TRBD1. The germline CDR1 and CDR2 sequences are SGHNT and YYREEE (reference sequence). The CDR3 has 15 amino acids. After removal of 4 bases from V and 4 bases from J, the junction contained 9 bases not matched to a gene. The CDR3 sequence: CASSPPGQGNYEQYF. CDR3 coding DNA: TGTGCCAGCAGCCCCCCCGGACAGGGGAATTACGAGCAGTACTTC.